Shown below are 26 T cell receptor beta chains from a single sample sequenced in a study of cytomegalovirus exposure and HLA in healthy donors. The PCR contained 60 Vbeta and 13 Jbeta primers. Sequencing was performed with immunoSEQ multiplex PCR; in TCRdb, only in-frame clones are kept and a portion is missing. The sample lists approximately 240,000 clones, about 80% occurring once. The specimen sequenced was PBMCs. All receptors come from a woman aged 55-70 years in good health and CMV-seropositive.

V and J are TRBV2 and TRBJ1-2, with 9 bases identical to TRBD1. CDR3 length equals 14 residues. The V segment lost 6 bases and the J segment 4 bases; nucleotides outside the gene matches: 6. Per germline, CDR1 SNHLY and CDR2 FYNNEI. CDR3: CASSTGGAGYGYTF. CDR3 coding DNA: TGTGCCAGCAGCACAGGGGGCGCGGGCTATGGCTACACCTTC. Full variable domain (outside the CDR3, taken from reference TRBV2 and TRBJ1-2): EPEVTQTPSHQVTQMGQEVILRCVPISNHLYFYWYRQILGQKVEFLVSFYNNEISEKSEIFDDQFSVERPDGSNFTLKIRSTKLEDSAMYFCASSTGGAGYGYTFGSGTRLTVV.

The V gene is TRBV5-1, the J gene TRBJ1-4, with 7 positions matching TRBD1. Germline values: CDR1 SGHRS, CDR2 YFSETQ. The CDR3 has 15 residues. Trimming removed 4 bases from V and 0 bases from J; junction bases left unmatched: 3. DNA for the CDR3: TGCGCCAGCAGCCCTGACAGGGCAACTAATGAAAAACTGTTTTTT. Translating it yields CASSPDRATNEKLFF.

This rearrangement joins TRBV28 to TRBJ1-1; 8 nucleotides line up with TRBD1. Germline CDR1 is MDHEN and CDR2 is SYDVKM. The CDR3 is 14 amino acids. The V gene end was trimmed by 5 bases and the J gene end by 1 base; junction bases not matched to a gene: 3. In DNA form, the CDR3 reads TGTGCCAGCAGTCCCGGGACAGGGAACACTGAAGCTTTCTTT. This translates into CASSPGTGNTEAFF.

V usage is TRBV5-4 and J usage is TRBJ1-2, with 7 bases aligning to TRBD1. Germline CDR1 is SGHNT and CDR2 is YYREEE (reference sequence). V lost 0 bases to trimming and J lost 6 bases; unmatched junction nucleotides: 8. The CDR3 spans 15 residues. For the CDR3, the DNA is TGTGCCAGCAGCTTGGGTCAGCGGACAGGAGATGGCTACACCTTC. As protein: CASSLGQRTGDGYTF. Variable domain in full (rest from reference TRBV5-4 and TRBJ1-2): ETGVTQSPTHLIKTRGQQVTLRCSSQSGHNTVSWYQQALGQGPQFIFQYYREEENGRGNFPPRFSGLQFPNYSSELNVNALELDDSALYLCASSLGQRTGDGYTFGSGTRLTVV.

The CDR3 bases are TGTGCCAGCAGCTTCGGGACAGGACGCACAGATACGCAGTATTTT. Translated, it gives CASSFGTGRTDTQYF. This chain connects TRBV7-6 to TRBJ2-3; 8 nucleotides align to TRBD1. The germline V gene encodes CDR1 SGHVS and CDR2 FNYEAQ. This CDR3 spans 15 amino acids. With 3 bases clipped from V and 1 base from J, the junction kept 3 bases outside the gene matches.

This clone was seen only once. The rearrangement uses TRBV11-2 and TRBJ2-7; 11 bases line up with TRBD1. This CDR3 is built from 16 residues. CDR1 is SGHAT and CDR2 is FQNNGV in the germline V gene. V dropped 4 bases and J dropped 3; count of bases not matched to a gene: 8. The CDR3 DNA reads as TGTGCCAGCAGCTCTATGGGACAGGGGGTTCTCTACGAGCAGTACTTC. Translated, it gives CASSSMGQGVLYEQYF.

The V and J genes are TRBV5-1 and TRBJ2-1, with a weak D call TRBD1 (5 bases). The CDR3 covers 15 residues. Trimming cost V 4 bases and J 0 bases, with 11 bases left between them. The germline gives CDR1 SGHRS, CDR2 YFSETQ. The CDR3 loop reads CASSPLGASYNEQFF. The DNA for the CDR3 is TGCGCCAGCAGCCCCCTAGGGGCCTCCTACAATGAGCAGTTCTTC.

As concerns this clone: A junction end diverges from the germline sequence, so it may reflect a read error. The chain employs TRBV6-1 and TRBJ1-1; D is possibly TRBD1 (5 bases). Germline V CDR1 and CDR2: MNHNS, SASEGT. This CDR3 is built from 14 residues. The CDR3 is CVSRLDPRGTEAFF. CDR3 nucleotides: TGTGTCAGCCGACTGGACCCTAGGGGCACTGAAGCTTTCTTT.

The chain recombines TRBV9 with TRBJ2-5; 10 nucleotides match TRBD2. J was trimmed by 5 bases and V by 4 bases; bases with no gene match: 5. The length of the CDR3 is 14 residues. In germline, CDR1 is SGDLS, CDR2 YYNGEE. For the CDR3, the DNA is TGTGCCAGCAGCAGGCTAGCGGGAGTTGAGACCCAGTACTTC. Its translation is CASSRLAGVETQYF.

A single count supports this clone. V gene TRBV15 combines with J gene TRBJ2-2, with a weak D call TRBD1 (6 bases). The CDR3 sequence is 16 residues long. Germline V gives CDR1 LNHNV, CDR2 YYDKDF (reference sequence). The germline V and J ends were trimmed by 0 bases and 5 bases, with 13 bases remaining between them. CDR3: CATSREGARRTGELFF. In DNA form, the CDR3 reads TGTGCCACCAGCAGAGAGGGGGCTAGGAGAACCGGGGAGCTGTTTTTT.

The chain employs TRBV5-4 and TRBJ2-2, with 8 bases fitting TRBD2. With V trimmed by 3 bases and J by 2 bases, 9 bases remained unmatched. Germline loops: CDR1 SGHNT, CDR2 YYREEE (reference sequence). CDR3 length: 17 amino acids. The CDR3: CASSSRAGGANTGELFF. In DNA, the CDR3 is TGTGCCAGCAGCTCTCGGGCGGGGGGCGCTAACACCGGGGAGCTGTTTTTT.

This chain links TRBV2 with TRBJ2-2; 7 bases line up with TRBD2. J gave up 0 bases and V 11 bases, and 3 bases lay outside the gene matches. The CDR3 is made up of 13 amino acids. The germline CDR1 and CDR2 sequences are SNHLY and FYNNEI. The CDR3 sequence: CAGGTTNTGELFF. CDR3 DNA: TGTGCCGGCGGGACTACGAACACCGGGGAGCTGTTTTTT. The full variable domain, with the rest looked up from reference TRBV2 and TRBJ2-2, is EPEVTQTPSHQVTQMGQEVILRCVPISNHLYFYWYRQILGQKVEFLVSFYNNEISEKSEIFDDQFSVERPDGSNFTLKIRSTKLEDSAMYFCAGGTTNTGELFFGEGSRLTVL.

The chain has TRBV19 and TRBJ2-1; 7 positions agree with TRBD2. The length of the CDR3 is 13 residues. V was clipped by 5 bases and J by 4 bases; unmatched bases: 2. Germline lookup yields CDR1 LNHDA and CDR2 SQIVND (reference sequence). The CDR3 sequence: CASSGRDYNEQFF. CDR3 DNA: TGTGCCAGTAGTGGGAGGGATTACAATGAGCAGTTCTTC.

As to this clone: Within the sample, other DNA sequences also encode this same CDR3. The chain carries TRBV6-5 and TRBJ1-1, with 10 bases lining up with TRBD1. The V segment lost 6 bases and the J segment 4 bases; nucleotides outside the gene matches: 2. The CDR3 covers 13 residues. Germline-derived CDR1 and CDR2 are MNHEY and SVGAGI. CDR3 in amino acids: CASRRTGGTEAFF. The CDR3 DNA sequence: TGTGCCAGCAGACGGACAGGGGGCACTGAAGCTTTCTTT.

The chain joins TRBV5-4 to TRBJ2-1, with 14 positions matching TRBD2. The CDR3 consists of 16 residues. V lost 3 bases to trimming and J lost 8 bases; unmatched junction nucleotides: 7. Germline V gene sequence: CDR1 SGHNT, CDR2 YYREEE (reference sequence). DNA for the CDR3: TGTGCCAGCAGCTCGGAGGGACTAGCGGGGGAAGATGAGCAGTTCTTC. Translating it yields CASSSEGLAGEDEQFF.

As DNA, the CDR3 is TGTGCCAGCAGTTACAACAGGTACTCCTACGAGCAGTACTTC. Translation gives CASSYNRYSYEQYF. V usage is TRBV6-5 and J usage is TRBJ2-7; tentatively, D is TRBD1 (5 bases). CDR3 length: 14 amino acids. The germline V and J ends were trimmed by 2 bases and 0 bases, with 8 bases remaining between them. Germline CDR1 MNHEY, CDR2 SVGAGI.

V is TRBV6-5 and J is TRBJ1-1, with D uncertain. V lost 6 bases to trimming and J lost 4 bases, with 15 bases between them. The CDR3 totals 14 residues. The V gene's germline CDR1 is MNHEY and CDR2 SVGAGI. CDR3 sequence (DNA): TGTGCCAGCAGCTCGGGTTTTAGTACCACTGAAGCTTTCTTT. The encoded protein is CASSSGFSTTEAFF.

This chain connects TRBV7-6 to TRBJ1-2; D gene unclear. The V and J ends lost 10 bases and 7 bases respectively, with 25 bases between them. Germline-derived CDR1 and CDR2 are SGHVS and FNYEAQ. The CDR3 consists of 15 residues. The CDR3 region is CATRLYSLLTIGYTF. DNA of the CDR3: TGTGCCACCCGCCTGTATAGCTTGCTAACTATTGGCTACACCTTC.

The chain is built from TRBV29-1 and TRBJ2-7, with D possibly matching TRBD1 (6 bases). V lost 5 bases and J lost 3, with 20 bases in between. Germline V CDR1 and CDR2: SQVTM, ANQGSEA. This CDR3 is 15 amino acids long. DNA for the CDR3: TGCAGCGTTTACCCCGGGACAAATAACGGCTACGAGCAGTACTTC. It yields the protein CSVYPGTNNGYEQYF.

The chain is built from TRBV7-8 and TRBJ2-7; D possibly corresponds to TRBD1 (5 bases). The ends were cut back, 0 bases at V and 3 bases at J, with 15 bases in the middle. The CDR3 is 16 amino acids. The germline CDR1 and CDR2 sequences are SGHVS and FQNEAQ. This chain's CDR3 is CASSLARDSLYYEQYF. CDR3 bases: TGTGCCAGCAGCTTAGCTCGAGACAGTTTATACTACGAGCAGTACTTC.

V and J are TRBV18 and TRBJ1-2; TRBD1 aligns across 8 bases. The CDR3 totals 16 residues. Looked up from germline, CDR1 is KGHSH and CDR2 is LQKENI. V lost 6 bases and J lost 0; bases outside the gene matches: 9. The CDR3 DNA sequence: TGTGCCAGCTCGACCGGACAGGGCTCTGCTAACTATGGCTACACCTTC. Its translation is CASSTGQGSANYGYTF.

This chain uses TRBV6-1 with TRBJ1-5; possibly TRBD1 for D (5 bases). The CDR3 contains 14 residues. Between the trimmed V and J ends, which lost 4 bases and 6 bases, there was a span of 13 bases. Germline-derived CDR1 and CDR2 are MNHNS and SASEGT. CDR3 nucleotides: TGTGCCAGCAGTGCCGGCGCAGGGTCTCAGCCCCAGCATTTT. Translation: CASSAGAGSQPQHF.

The V gene is TRBV7-9, the J gene TRBJ1-1; TRBD1 might be the D (6 bases). The ends were cut back, 5 bases at V and 11 bases at J, with 18 bases in the middle. Per the germline V gene, CDR1 is SEHNR and CDR2 is FQNEAQ (reference sequence). The CDR3 runs 13 residues. The CDR3 loop is CASSPSGGDRAFF. The CDR3 DNA reads as TGTGCCAGCAGCCCCAGTGGGGGCGATAGGGCTTTCTTT.

In DNA form, the CDR3 reads TGTGCCAGCTCAAACAGGGGGATCGAAGCCAAAAACATTCAGTACTTC. This gives the protein CASSNRGIEAKNIQYF. This chain connects TRBV18 to TRBJ2-4; the match to TRBD1 covers 8 bases. This CDR3 has 16 amino acids. The germline CDR1 and CDR2 sequences are KGHSH and LQKENI. The V and J ends lost 5 bases and 0 bases, in that order; junction bases with no gene match: 6.

The genes are TRBV7-9 and TRBJ1-2; D possibly corresponds to TRBD1 (5 bases). Per the germline V gene, CDR1 is SEHNR and CDR2 is FQNEAQ (reference sequence). The CDR3 has 14 residues. Trimming left V 5 bases short and J 8 bases short, with 18 bases between. The CDR3 DNA follows: TGTGCCAGCAGCCACATGGGGCCCACGGAAGGCTACACCTTC. The encoded protein is CASSHMGPTEGYTF.

The chain is built from TRBV2 and TRBJ1-3; 10 bases are shared with TRBD1. V gave up 7 bases and J gave up 8 bases; unmatched junction bases: 5. The CDR3 consists of 13 residues. The germline gives CDR1 SNHLY, CDR2 FYNNEI. CDR3 protein: CASNGQGVHTIYF. The CDR3 region has the DNA TGTGCCAGCAACGGACAGGGGGTGCACACCATATATTTT.